Presented here are 25 T cell receptor beta chains from one specimen sequenced in a study of blood T cell repertoires in COVID-19 (dated by TCRdb to 2020 to 2022). To prepare the library, the immunoSEQ multiplex PCR assay was applied. TCRdb retrieved this table from immuneACCESS and kept in-frame rearrangements only. Not all clones are present; in checked studies, unresolved V genes account for under half, and no reason is known for the remainder. Within this sample are approximately 300,000 clones, with more than 80% of them counted one time only. About 6.8% of the sample is held by the ten biggest clonotypes. The sample consisted of peripheral blood. The receptors come from a woman aged 30 to 39 with COVID-19, enrolled during active disease.

V is TRBV21-1 and J is TRBJ2-7; the table's TRBD2 call for D was not verified on the DNA. TRBV21-1 is a pseudogene locus. There are 17 residues in the CDR3. The CDR3 protein is CASSVRRGNRATYEQYF. CDR3 sequence (DNA): TGTGCCAGCAGCGTAAGGAGGGGTAACCGCGCAACCTACGAGCAGTACTTC.

The gene calls are TRBV5-4 and TRBJ1-5; TRBD1 matches at 8 bases. With V trimmed by 3 bases and J by 4 bases, 3 bases remained unmatched. The length of the CDR3 is 14 residues. Per germline, CDR1 SGHNT and CDR2 YYREEE (reference sequence). In nucleotides, the CDR3 is TGTGCCAGCAGCTCACAGGGGGTTAATCAGCCCCAGCATTTT. As protein: CASSSQGVNQPQHF. The complete variable domain, with remaining parts taken from reference TRBV5-4 and TRBJ1-5, reads ETGVTQSPTHLIKTRGQQVTLRCSSQSGHNTVSWYQQALGQGPQFIFQYYREEENGRGNFPPRFSGLQFPNYSSELNVNALELDDSALYLCASSSQGVNQPQHFGDGTRLSIL.

The V gene is TRBV30, the J gene TRBJ2-7; D is perhaps TRBD1 (6 bases). The CDR3 loop spans 15 amino acids. Germline V CDR1 and CDR2: GTSNPN, SVGIG (reference sequence). Between the trimmed V and J ends, which lost 1 base and 6 bases, there was a span of 19 bases. The chain's CDR3 is CAWSGTPRGPLEQYF. The CDR3 DNA is TGTGCCTGGAGTGGGACTCCCAGGGGCCCTCTCGAGCAGTACTTC.

The gene calls are TRBV30 and TRBJ2-7; TRBD1 matches at 10 bases. This CDR3 has 13 amino acids. V gave up 3 bases and J gave up 5 bases; unmatched junction bases: 4. The V gene's germline CDR1 is GTSNPN and CDR2 SVGIG (reference sequence). The CDR3 DNA is TGTGCCTGGAGCCGACAGGGGGCCCACGAGCAGTACTTC. This encodes CAWSRQGAHEQYF.

The chain recombines TRBV5-6 with TRBJ1-1; unclear D gene. CDR1 and CDR2 (germline): SGHDT, YYEEEE. V was cut by 0 bases and J by 4 bases, with 4 bases left in between. The CDR3 loop spans 12 amino acids. The CDR3 protein is CASSLAITEAFF. The CDR3 DNA is TGTGCCAGCAGCTTGGCTATCACTGAAGCTTTCTTT.

V gene TRBV28 combines with J gene TRBJ2-1; 13 bases map to TRBD2. Per the germline V gene, CDR1 is MDHEN and CDR2 is SYDVKM. The CDR3 is made up of 16 amino acids. V dropped 5 bases and J dropped 4; count of bases not matched to a gene: 5. The CDR3 DNA follows: TGTGCCAGCAGTCAACTAGCGGGAGGGTGGTACAATGAGCAGTTCTTC. It translates to CASSQLAGGWYNEQFF.

The V gene is TRBV9, the J gene TRBJ2-2; tentative D call: TRBD1 (6 bases). CDR3 length: 14 amino acids. V lost 5 bases to trimming and J lost 0 bases, with 8 bases between them. CDR1 is SGDLS and CDR2 is YYNGEE in the germline V gene. The CDR3 sequence: CASRGQPNTGELFF. DNA for the CDR3: TGTGCCAGCAGGGGACAACCGAACACCGGGGAGCTGTTTTTT.

The chain is built from TRBV10-3 and TRBJ2-3; D remains unclear. The CDR3 contains 16 residues. The ends were cut back, 6 bases at V and 2 bases at J, with 18 bases in the middle. Germline V gives CDR1 ENHRY, CDR2 SYGVKD. The CDR3 region is CAISATDTQPTDTQYF. The DNA for the CDR3 is TGTGCCATCAGCGCAACTGACACCCAGCCCACAGATACGCAGTATTTT.

J is TRBJ2-1 and V is TRBV2; 9 positions agree with TRBD1. The ends lost 8 bases at V and 7 bases at J; junction bases unmatched: 12. Germline loops: CDR1 SNHLY, CDR2 FYNNEI. This CDR3 has 15 residues. CDR3 loop: CASLPGGTGSNEQFF. The DNA of the CDR3 is TGTGCCAGCCTCCCCGGGGGGACAGGGTCAAATGAGCAGTTCTTC.

V and J are TRBV4-3 and TRBJ2-2; TRBD2 matches at 11 bases. This CDR3 comprises 19 residues. V was pared by 3 bases and J by 3 bases, with 12 bases of the junction left unmatched. Looked up from germline, CDR1 is LGHNA and CDR2 is YSLEER. CDR3 DNA sequence: TGCGCCAGCAGCCATTATAGCGGGAGGGCCATGGCGGACACCGGGGAGCTGTTTTTT. It specifies CASSHYSGRAMADTGELFF.

This clone was seen just once. J is TRBJ2-5 and V is TRBV6-5, with 7 bases matching TRBD1. The V and J ends lost 6 bases and 5 bases, in that order; junction bases with no gene match: 3. Germline V CDR1 and CDR2: MNHEY, SVGAGI. This CDR3 contains 12 residues. CDR3 protein: CASRATGETQYF. DNA of the CDR3: TGTGCCAGCAGGGCGACAGGGGAGACCCAGTACTTC.

The V call is TRBV30, the J call TRBJ2-5; possibly TRBD1 for D (5 bases). Germline V CDR1 and CDR2: GTSNPN, SVGIG (reference sequence). CDR3 size: 13 residues. Between the trimmed V and J ends, which lost 0 bases and 9 bases, there was a span of 14 bases. The CDR3 sequence is CAWSVQGKVPQYF. As DNA, the CDR3 is TGTGCCTGGAGTGTGCAGGGTAAAGTGCCCCAGTACTTC.

CDR3 DNA sequence: TGTGCCACCAGCGGTCAGTTGAACACTGAAGCTTTCTTT. It specifies CATSGQLNTEAFF. V is TRBV15 and J is TRBJ1-1, with unresolved D. V dropped 5 bases and J dropped 0 bases, with 7 bases sitting between them. CDR3 length: 13 amino acids. CDR1 is LNHNV, CDR2 YYDKDF, per germline (reference sequence).

The V gene is TRBV10-3, the J gene TRBJ2-1; 11 bases align to TRBD2. The CDR3 loop spans 15 amino acids. Looked up from germline, CDR1 is ENHRY and CDR2 is SYGVKD. The ends lost 7 bases at V and 8 bases at J; junction bases unmatched: 10. The CDR3 DNA sequence: TGTGCCATCACCGCCACTAGCGGGAGTTTGGATGAGCAGTTCTTC. Protein sequence: CAITATSGSLDEQFF.

The chain joins TRBV25-1 to TRBJ1-2; D unclear. This CDR3 has 13 amino acids. V lost 6 bases and J 4 bases, leaving 12 bases between the germline ends. Germline CDR1 and CDR2: MGHDK and SYGVNS. The CDR3 spells CASRGLQIYGYTF. The CDR3 nucleotides read TGTGCCAGCAGAGGACTTCAGATCTATGGCTACACCTTC.

The chain employs TRBV27 and TRBJ2-7; 7 bases line up with TRBD1. Germline V gene data show CDR1 as MNHEY and CDR2 as SMNVEV (reference sequence). With 4 bases clipped from V and 2 bases from J, the junction kept 5 bases outside the gene matches. The CDR3 consists of 14 residues. The CDR3 protein is CASSSTGVAYEQYF. In DNA, the CDR3 is TGTGCCAGCAGTTCAACAGGGGTCGCCTACGAGCAGTACTTC.

This chain links TRBV7-8 with TRBJ2-7; TRBD2 matches 12 bases. The CDR3 is 15 amino acids. The V and J ends lost 1 base and 2 bases, in that order; junction bases with no gene match: 0. Germline V CDR1 and CDR2: SGHVS, FQNEAQ. CDR3 amino acids: CASSLGLAGAYEQYF. CDR3 nucleotides: TGTGCCAGCAGCTTAGGACTAGCGGGAGCCTACGAGCAGTACTTC.

The rearrangement joins TRBV4-1 to TRBJ2-7; D is undetermined. Trimming left V 1 base short and J 3 bases short, with 7 bases between. Germline V lookup: CDR1 MGHRA, CDR2 YSYEKL. The CDR3 consists of 13 residues. The CDR3 spells CASSQAVLYEQYF. The DNA of the CDR3 is TGCGCCAGCAGCCAAGCAGTTCTCTACGAGCAGTACTTC.

This chain joins TRBV11-2 and TRBJ2-7; 12 bases match TRBD2. Per germline, CDR1 SGHAT and CDR2 FQNNGV. This CDR3 contains 15 residues. V shed 1 base, J shed 3 bases, and the junction held 1 base outside the gene matches. The CDR3 here is CASSLGLAGDYEQYF. CDR3 sequence (DNA): TGTGCCAGCAGCTTAGGACTAGCGGGAGACTACGAGCAGTACTTC.

The chain carries TRBV28 and TRBJ1-2; D unclear. V was clipped by 1 base and J by 7 bases, with 7 bases between them. The CDR3 covers 12 residues. Germline V gives CDR1 MDHEN, CDR2 SYDVKM. The CDR3 coding sequence is TGTGCCAGCAGTTTATTAACAGTTGGCTACACCTTC. Its protein is CASSLLTVGYTF.

The J gene is TRBJ1-4, the V gene TRBV11-2; D not resolved. This CDR3 is 15 amino acids long. Germline V lookup: CDR1 SGHAT, CDR2 FQNNGV. Trimming took 1 base from V and 1 from J, leaving 7 bases between them. The CDR3 sequence: CASSLVPGTNEKLFF. The CDR3 DNA reads TGTGCCAGCAGCTTAGTACCGGGAACTAATGAAAAACTGTTTTTT.

The chain is built from TRBV6-5 and TRBJ1-2, with 7 bases matching TRBD1. The germline CDR1 and CDR2 sequences are MNHEY and SVGAGI. Trimming cost V 6 bases and J 3 bases; bases outside gene matches: 4. This CDR3 region has 13 residues. In nucleotides, the CDR3 is TGTGCCAGCAGCCGAGGGACAGACTATGGCTACACCTTC. Residues: CASSRGTDYGYTF.

The rearrangement uses TRBV3-1 (or the pseudogene TRBV3-2) and TRBJ1-3, with D uncertain. The ends were cut back, 7 bases at V and 7 bases at J, with 14 bases in the middle. Germline V gene lookup returns CDR1 LGHDT and CDR2 YNNKEL (reference sequence). The CDR3 sequence is 13 residues long. For the CDR3, the DNA is TGTGCCAGCACCCGGGTCAGTGACAACACCATATATTTT. Its translation: CASTRVSDNTIYF.

In the case of this clone: The identical CDR3 is also encoded by other nucleotide sequences in the sample. V usage is TRBV7-9 and J usage is TRBJ2-7; 9 bases align to TRBD1. The CDR3 covers 13 residues. Germline values: CDR1 SEHNR, CDR2 FQNEAQ (reference sequence). Losses at the gene ends were 5 bases for V and 7 bases for J; bases not matched to a gene: 6. The CDR3 spells CASSGTGGWEQYF. CDR3 in DNA: TGTGCCAGCAGCGGTACAGGGGGCTGGGAGCAGTACTTC.

This clone showed up just once. The chain employs TRBV7-9 and TRBJ1-2; D not resolved. V was cut by 7 bases and J by 3 bases, with 12 bases left in between. Germline assignment: CDR1 SEHNR and CDR2 FQNEAQ (reference sequence). The length of the CDR3 is 13 residues. CDR3 in amino acids: CASNLPTDYGYTF. CDR3 DNA: TGTGCCAGCAACCTCCCAACAGACTATGGCTACACCTTC.